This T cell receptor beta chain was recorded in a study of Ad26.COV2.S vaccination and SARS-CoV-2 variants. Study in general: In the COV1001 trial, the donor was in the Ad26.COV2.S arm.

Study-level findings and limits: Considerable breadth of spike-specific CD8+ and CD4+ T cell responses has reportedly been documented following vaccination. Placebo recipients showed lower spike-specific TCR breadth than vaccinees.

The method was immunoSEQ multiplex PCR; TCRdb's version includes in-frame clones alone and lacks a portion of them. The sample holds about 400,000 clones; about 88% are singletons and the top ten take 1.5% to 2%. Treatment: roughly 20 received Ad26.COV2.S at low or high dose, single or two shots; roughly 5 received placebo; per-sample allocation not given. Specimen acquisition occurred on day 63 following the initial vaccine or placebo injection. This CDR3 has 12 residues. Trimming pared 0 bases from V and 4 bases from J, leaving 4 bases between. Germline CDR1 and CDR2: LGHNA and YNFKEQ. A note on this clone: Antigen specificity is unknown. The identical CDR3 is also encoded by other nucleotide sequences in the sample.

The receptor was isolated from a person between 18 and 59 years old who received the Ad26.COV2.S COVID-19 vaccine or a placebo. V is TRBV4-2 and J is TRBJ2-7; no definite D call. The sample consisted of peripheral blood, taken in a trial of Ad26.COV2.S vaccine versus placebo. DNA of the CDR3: TGTGCCAGCAGCCAAGATGGGTACGAGCAGTACTTC. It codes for CASSQDGYEQYF.